This T cell receptor (beta chain) was documented in a study of a mutant IDH1 vaccine in newly diagnosed glioma. With respect to this clone: Its antigen remains unidentified.

Germline values: CDR1 SGDLS, CDR2 YYNGEE. V lost 0 bases and J lost 2, with 15 bases in between. CDR3 length: 16 amino acids. Repertoires were generated with immunoSEQ multiplex PCR, while TCRdb's copy carries only in-frame clones and drops some. This sample has about 130,000 clones, with around 80% found just once. As to time point: week 11, during vaccination. Doses consisted of 300 ug of mutant IDH1 20-mer peptide each, paired with topical imiquimod. The V and J genes are TRBV9 and TRBJ2-7; D possibly uses TRBD1 or TRBD2 (6 bases each). Source: PBMCs, taken from a glioma patient whose treatment included an IDH1 peptide vaccine. The source is a man aged 35 to 55 with glioma. The CDR3 DNA reads TGTGCCAGCAGCGTAGGGGTAGGAGGGGGGCCCTACGAGCAGTACTTC. It codes for CASSVGVGGGPYEQYF. The full variable domain, rest sourced from reference TRBV9 and TRBJ2-7, is DSGVTQTPKHLITATGQRVTLRCSPRSGDLSVYWYQQSLDQGLQFLIQYYNGEERAKGNILERFSAQQFPDLHSELNLSSLELGDSALYFCASSVGVGGGPYEQYFGPGTRLTVT.